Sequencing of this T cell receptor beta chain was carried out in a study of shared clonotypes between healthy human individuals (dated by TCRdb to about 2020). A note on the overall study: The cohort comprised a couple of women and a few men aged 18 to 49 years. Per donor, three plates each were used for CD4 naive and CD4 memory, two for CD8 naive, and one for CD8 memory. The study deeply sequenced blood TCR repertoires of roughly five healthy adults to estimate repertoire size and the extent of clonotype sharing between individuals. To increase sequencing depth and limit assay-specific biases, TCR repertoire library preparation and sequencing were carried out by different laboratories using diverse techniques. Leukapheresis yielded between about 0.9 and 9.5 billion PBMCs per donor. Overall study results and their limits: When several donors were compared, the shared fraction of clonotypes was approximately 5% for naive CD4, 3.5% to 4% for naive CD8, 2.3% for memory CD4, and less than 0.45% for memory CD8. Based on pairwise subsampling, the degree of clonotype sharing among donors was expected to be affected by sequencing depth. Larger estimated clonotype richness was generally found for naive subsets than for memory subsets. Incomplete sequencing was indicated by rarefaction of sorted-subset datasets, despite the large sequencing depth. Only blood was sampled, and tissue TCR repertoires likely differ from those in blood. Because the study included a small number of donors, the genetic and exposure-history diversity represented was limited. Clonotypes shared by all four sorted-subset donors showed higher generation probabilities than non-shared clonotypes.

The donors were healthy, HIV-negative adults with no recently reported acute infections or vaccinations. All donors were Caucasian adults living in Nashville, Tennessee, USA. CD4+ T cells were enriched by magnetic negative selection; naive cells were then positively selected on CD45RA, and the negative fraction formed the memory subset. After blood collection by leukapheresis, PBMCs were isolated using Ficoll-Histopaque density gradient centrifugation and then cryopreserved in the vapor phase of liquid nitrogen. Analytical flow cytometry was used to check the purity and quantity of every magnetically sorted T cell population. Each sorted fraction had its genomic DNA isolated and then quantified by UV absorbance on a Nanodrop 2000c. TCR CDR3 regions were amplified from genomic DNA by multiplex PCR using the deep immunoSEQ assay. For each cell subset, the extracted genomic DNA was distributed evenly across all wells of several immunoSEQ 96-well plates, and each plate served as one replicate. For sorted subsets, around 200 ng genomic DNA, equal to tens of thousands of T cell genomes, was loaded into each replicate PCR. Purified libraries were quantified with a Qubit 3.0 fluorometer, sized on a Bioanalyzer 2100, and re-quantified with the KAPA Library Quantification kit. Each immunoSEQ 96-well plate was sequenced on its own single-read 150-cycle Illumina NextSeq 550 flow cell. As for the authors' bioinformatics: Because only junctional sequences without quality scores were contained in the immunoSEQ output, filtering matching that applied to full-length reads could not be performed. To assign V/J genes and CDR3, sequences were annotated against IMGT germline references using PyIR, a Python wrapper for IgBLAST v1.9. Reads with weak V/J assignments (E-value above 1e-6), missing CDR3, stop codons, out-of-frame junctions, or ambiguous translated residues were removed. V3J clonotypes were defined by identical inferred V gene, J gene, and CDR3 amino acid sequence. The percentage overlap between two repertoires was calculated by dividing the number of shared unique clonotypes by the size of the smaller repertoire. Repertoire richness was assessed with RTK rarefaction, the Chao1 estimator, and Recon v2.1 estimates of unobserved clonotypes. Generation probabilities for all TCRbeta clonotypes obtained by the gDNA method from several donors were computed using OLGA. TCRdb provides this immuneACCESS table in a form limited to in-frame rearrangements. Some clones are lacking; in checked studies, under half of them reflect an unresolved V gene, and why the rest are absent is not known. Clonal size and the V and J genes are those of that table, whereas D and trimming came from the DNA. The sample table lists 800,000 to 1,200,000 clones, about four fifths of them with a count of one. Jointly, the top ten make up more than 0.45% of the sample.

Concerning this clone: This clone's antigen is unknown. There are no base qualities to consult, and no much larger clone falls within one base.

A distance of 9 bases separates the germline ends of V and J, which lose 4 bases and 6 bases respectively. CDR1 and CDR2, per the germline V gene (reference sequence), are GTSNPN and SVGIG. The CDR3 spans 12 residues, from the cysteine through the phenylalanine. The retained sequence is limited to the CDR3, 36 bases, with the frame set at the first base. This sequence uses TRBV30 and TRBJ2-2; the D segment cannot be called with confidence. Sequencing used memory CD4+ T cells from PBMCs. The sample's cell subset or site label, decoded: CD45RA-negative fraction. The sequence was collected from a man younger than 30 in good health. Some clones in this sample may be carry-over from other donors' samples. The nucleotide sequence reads TGTGCCTGGAATCGGATTCCCGGGGAGCTGTTTTTT. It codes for CAWNRIPGELFF.